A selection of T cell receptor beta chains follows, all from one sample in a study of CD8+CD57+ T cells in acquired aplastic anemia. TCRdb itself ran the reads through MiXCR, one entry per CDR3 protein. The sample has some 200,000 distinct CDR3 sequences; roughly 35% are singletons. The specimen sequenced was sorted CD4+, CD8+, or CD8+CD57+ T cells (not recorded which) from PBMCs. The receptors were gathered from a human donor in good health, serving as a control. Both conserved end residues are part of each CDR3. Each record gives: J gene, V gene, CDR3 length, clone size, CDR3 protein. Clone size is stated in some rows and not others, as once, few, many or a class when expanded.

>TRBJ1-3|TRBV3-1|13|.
CASSLGSGNAIYF
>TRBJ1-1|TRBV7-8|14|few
CASSLIAGPTEAFF
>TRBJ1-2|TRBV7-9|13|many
CASSLGWAGGYTF
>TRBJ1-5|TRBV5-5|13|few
CASSSYLREPQHF
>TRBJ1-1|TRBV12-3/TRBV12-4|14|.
CASSSSGAGTEAFF
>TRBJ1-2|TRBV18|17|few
CASSPVTLSSSNYGYTF
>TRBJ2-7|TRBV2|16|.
CASSRVGTGASYEQYF
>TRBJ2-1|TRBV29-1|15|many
CSVRSTGGSEGEQFF
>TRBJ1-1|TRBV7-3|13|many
CASSSDPNTEAFF
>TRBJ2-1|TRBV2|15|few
CASSADRGIGGEQFF
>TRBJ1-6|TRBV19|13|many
CAASGGYNSPLHF
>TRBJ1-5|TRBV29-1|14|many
CSVAGQGPNQPQHF
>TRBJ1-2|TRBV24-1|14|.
CAASSLGSNYGYTF
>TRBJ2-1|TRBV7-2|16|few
CASSPTSGTSYNEQFF
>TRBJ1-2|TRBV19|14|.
CAGSPADSPEGYTF
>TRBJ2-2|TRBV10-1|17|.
CASSEPWTGANTGELFF
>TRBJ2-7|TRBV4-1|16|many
CASSYPGQPISHGQYF
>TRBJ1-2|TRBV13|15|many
CASSLMGGGRDGYTF
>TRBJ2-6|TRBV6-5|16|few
CASSYSRGAGANVLTF
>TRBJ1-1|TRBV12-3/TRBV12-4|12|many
CASSSTGDEAFF
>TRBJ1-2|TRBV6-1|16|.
CASGEWVGVAHLRVAF
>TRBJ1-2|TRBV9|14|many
CASSATGGQGGYTF
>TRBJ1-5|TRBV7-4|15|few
CASSPVGGGNQPQHF
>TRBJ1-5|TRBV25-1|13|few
CASSERDGQPQHF
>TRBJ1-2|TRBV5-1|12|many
CASSLGMRGYTF
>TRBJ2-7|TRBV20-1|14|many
CSARGSAGTYEQYF
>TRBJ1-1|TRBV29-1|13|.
CSVEVQGASEAFF
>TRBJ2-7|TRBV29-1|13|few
CSVEGQGAGEQYF
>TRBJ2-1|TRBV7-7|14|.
CARQDRRTYNEQFF
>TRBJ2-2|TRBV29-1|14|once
CSVALGGDTGELFF
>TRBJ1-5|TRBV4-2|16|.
CASSQDRFSSNQPQHF
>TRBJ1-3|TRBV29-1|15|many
CSALIIRSSGNTIYF
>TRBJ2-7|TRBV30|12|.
CAWSRAGTGKYF
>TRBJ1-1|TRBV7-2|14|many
CATKAGTVNTEAFF
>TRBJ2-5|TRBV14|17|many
CASSRKVSGGARETQYF
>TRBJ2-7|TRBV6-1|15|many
CASSKGLAGTYEQYF
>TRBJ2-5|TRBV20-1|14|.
CSAPGGVSVKTQYF
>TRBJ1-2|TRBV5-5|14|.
CASSFAGDPYGYTF
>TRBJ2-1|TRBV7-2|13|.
CASSQGQYNEQFF
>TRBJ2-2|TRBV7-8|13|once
CASITGGYGELFF